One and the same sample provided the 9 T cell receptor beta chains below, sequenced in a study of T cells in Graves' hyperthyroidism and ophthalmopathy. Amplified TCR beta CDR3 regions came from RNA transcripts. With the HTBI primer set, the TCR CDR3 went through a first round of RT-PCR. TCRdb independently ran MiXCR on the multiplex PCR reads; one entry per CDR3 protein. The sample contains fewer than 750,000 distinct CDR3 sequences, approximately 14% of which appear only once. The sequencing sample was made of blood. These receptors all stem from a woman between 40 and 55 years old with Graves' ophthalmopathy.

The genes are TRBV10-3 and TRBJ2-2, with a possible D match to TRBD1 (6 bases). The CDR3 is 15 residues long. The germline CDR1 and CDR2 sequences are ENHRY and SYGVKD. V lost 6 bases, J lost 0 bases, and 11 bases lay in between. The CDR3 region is CAIRGDIPNTGELFF. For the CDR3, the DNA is TGTGCCATCAGGGGGGACATCCCGAACACCGGGGAGCTGTTTTTT.

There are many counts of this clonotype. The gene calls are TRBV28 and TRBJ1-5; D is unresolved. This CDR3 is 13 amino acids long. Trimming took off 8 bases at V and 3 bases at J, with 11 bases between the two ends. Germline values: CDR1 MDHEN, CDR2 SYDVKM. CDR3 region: CASGRQANQPQHF. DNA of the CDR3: TGTGCCAGCGGAAGGCAGGCCAATCAGCCCCAGCATTTT. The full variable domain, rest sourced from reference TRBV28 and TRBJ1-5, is DVKVTQSSRYLVKRTGEKVFLECVQDMDHENMFWYRQDPGLGLRLIYFSYDVKMKEKGDIPEGYSVSREKKERFSLILESASTNQTSMYLCASGRQANQPQHFGDGTRLSIL.

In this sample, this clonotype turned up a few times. CDR3 coding DNA: TGTGCCTCGCGGGGGACAGCTTATGGCTACACCTTC. Encoded protein: CASRGTAYGYTF. This chain joins TRBV19 and TRBJ1-2; 7 bases align to TRBD1. Looked up from germline, CDR1 is LNHDA and CDR2 is SQIVND (reference sequence). The CDR3 sequence is 12 residues long. V lost 11 bases to trimming and J lost 5 bases; unmatched junction nucleotides: 8.

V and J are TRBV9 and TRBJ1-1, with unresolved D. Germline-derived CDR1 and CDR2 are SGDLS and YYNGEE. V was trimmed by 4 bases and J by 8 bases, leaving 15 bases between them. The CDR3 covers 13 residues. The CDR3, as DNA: TGTGCCAGCAGCTCCCCGGAGGAAAGGGAAGCTTTCTTT. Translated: CASSSPEEREAFF.

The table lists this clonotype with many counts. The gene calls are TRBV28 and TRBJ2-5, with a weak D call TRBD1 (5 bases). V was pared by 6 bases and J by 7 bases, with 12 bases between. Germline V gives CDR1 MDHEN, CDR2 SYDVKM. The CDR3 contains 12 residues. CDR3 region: CASSSLGATQYF. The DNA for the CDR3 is TGTGCCAGCAGCTCTCTAGGGGCGACCCAGTACTTC.

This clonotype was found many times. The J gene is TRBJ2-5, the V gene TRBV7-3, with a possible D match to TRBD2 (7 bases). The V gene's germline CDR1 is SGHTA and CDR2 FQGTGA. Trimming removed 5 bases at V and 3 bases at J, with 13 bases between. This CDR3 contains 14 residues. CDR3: CASSRGGAEETQYF. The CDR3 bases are TGTGCCAGCAGCAGGGGGGGCGCGGAAGAGACCCAGTACTTC.

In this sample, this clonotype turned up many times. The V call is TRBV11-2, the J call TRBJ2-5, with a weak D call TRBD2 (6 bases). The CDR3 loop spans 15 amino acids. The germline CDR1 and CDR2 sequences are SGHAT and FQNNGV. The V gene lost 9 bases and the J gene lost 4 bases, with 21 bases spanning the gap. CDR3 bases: TGTGCCAGTACACTTCCGGGGCGGAGGGGAGAGACCCAGTACTTC. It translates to CASTLPGRRGETQYF. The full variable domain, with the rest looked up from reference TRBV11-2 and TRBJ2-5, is EAGVAQSPRYKIIEKRQSVAFWCNPISGHATLYWYQQILGQGPKLLIQFQNNGVVDDSQLPKDRFSAERLKGVDSTLKIQPAKLEDSAVYLCASTLPGRRGETQYFGPGTRLLVL.

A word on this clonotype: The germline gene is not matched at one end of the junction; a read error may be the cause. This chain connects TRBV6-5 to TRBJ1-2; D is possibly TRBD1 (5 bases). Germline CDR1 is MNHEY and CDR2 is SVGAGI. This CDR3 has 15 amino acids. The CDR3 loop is CAGSYGAPGPYGYTF. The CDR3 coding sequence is TGTGCCGGCAGTTACGGGGCCCCCGGCCCCTATGGCTACACCTTC.

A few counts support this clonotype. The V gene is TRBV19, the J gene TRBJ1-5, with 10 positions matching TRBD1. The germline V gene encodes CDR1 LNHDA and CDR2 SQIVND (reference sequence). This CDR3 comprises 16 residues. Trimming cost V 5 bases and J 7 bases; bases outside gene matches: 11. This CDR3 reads CASSFGTGATSQPQHF. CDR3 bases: TGTGCCAGTAGTTTTGGGACAGGGGCGACTTCGCAGCCCCAGCATTTT.